This entry features one T cell receptor (beta chain) sequence. Its antigen remains unidentified. Base quality data are lacking; no much larger clone is found one base away. As encoded in the germline V gene, CDR1 is KGHSH while CDR2 is LQKENI. The CDR3 runs 14 residues from the cysteine to the phenylalanine. Just the 42-base CDR3 DNA is kept, in frame starting at base 1. Compared with germline, V lacks 3 bases and J lacks 5 bases; bases without a gene match: 0. Using the deep immunoSEQ assay, TCR CDR3 regions were amplified from genomic DNA by multiplex PCR. Extracted genomic DNA from each cell subset was spread evenly across all wells of several immunoSEQ 96-well plates, with each plate serving as a replicate. For sorted subsets, approximately 200 ng of genomic DNA, equivalent to some 30,000 T cell genomes, went into each replicate PCR. Purified libraries were measured with a Qubit 3.0 fluorometer, size-checked on a Bioanalyzer 2100, and measured again with the KAPA Library Quantification kit. Every immunoSEQ 96-well plate was sequenced on a dedicated single-read 150-cycle Illumina NextSeq 550 flow cell. As for the original processing: Because only junctional sequences without quality scores were contained in the immunoSEQ output, filtering matching that applied to full-length reads could not be performed. To assign V/J genes and CDR3, sequences were annotated using PyIR, a Python wrapper for IgBLAST v1.9, with IMGT germline references. Any read was removed if the V/J assignment was weak (E-value above 1e-6), the CDR3 was missing, or the read contained stop codons, out-of-frame junctions, or ambiguous translated residues. V3J clonotypes were defined as sequences sharing an identical inferred V gene, J gene, and CDR3 amino acid sequence. To compute the percentage overlap between repertoires, the number of shared unique clonotypes was divided by the size of the smaller repertoire. Repertoire richness was assessed with RTK rarefaction, the Chao1 estimator, and Recon v2.1 estimates of unobserved clonotypes. For all TCRbeta clonotypes obtained by the gDNA method from a few donors, generation probabilities were computed with OLGA. TCRdb holds this immuneACCESS table with in-frame rearrangements only. Some clones are missing; in checked studies, unresolved V genes explain under half, and the rest has no known cause. V, J and clone size are those of that table, while D and trimming were read from the DNA. The sample data list millions of clones, and around 95% of these were observed just once. Together, the top ten hold under 0.15% of the sample.

The data originate from a study of shared clonotypes between healthy human individuals (dated by TCRdb to the early 2020s). Regarding the complete study: A couple of women and a few men aged 18 to 49 years were included in the cohort. For each donor, three plates each were used for CD4 naive and CD4 memory, two plates were used for CD8 naive, and one plate was used for CD8 memory. To estimate repertoire size and how much clonotype sharing occurs between individuals, the study deeply sequenced the blood TCR repertoires of a handful of healthy adults. To increase sequencing depth and limit assay-specific biases, TCR repertoire library preparation and sequencing were carried out by different laboratories using diverse techniques. Per donor, leukapheresis produced somewhere between about 0.94 and 10 billion PBMCs. Study-wide findings and limitations: Naive subsets generally had larger estimated clonotype richness than memory subsets. Based on pairwise subsampling, the degree of clonotype sharing among donors was expected to be affected by sequencing depth. Around 5.4% of naive CD4, 3.5% of naive CD8, about 2.1% of memory CD4, and less than 0.45% of memory CD8 clonotypes were shared across four donors. Sampling was limited to blood, and TCR repertoires in tissue likely differ from TCR repertoires in blood. Compared with non-shared clonotypes, clonotypes shared by all four sorted-subset donors had higher generation probabilities. The genetic and exposure-history diversity represented was limited by the small number of donors. Incomplete sequencing was indicated by rarefaction of sorted-subset datasets, despite the large sequencing depth.

The donors were healthy, HIV-negative adults who had no recently reported acute infections or vaccinations. Every donor was a Caucasian adult residing in Nashville, Tennessee, USA. Magnetic negative selection was used to enrich CD4+ T cells, after which naive cells were positively selected on CD45RA and the negative fraction became the memory subset. After blood collection by leukapheresis, PBMCs were isolated using Ficoll-Histopaque density gradient centrifugation and then cryopreserved in the vapor phase of liquid nitrogen. Purity and quantity of every magnetically sorted T cell population were checked by analytical flow cytometry. Genomic DNA was isolated from each sorted fraction and quantified by UV absorbance on a Nanodrop 2000c.

The TCR comes from a young man in good health. Sample: naive CD4+ T cells sorted from blood. The sample's cell subset or site, from its label and the paper: CD45RA+ positively selected. This sequence uses TRBV18 and TRBJ2-7; 14 bases in the junction line up with TRBD2. Here the CDR3 is given as CASSPGLAGDEQYF. The DNA sequence is given as TGTGCCAGCTCACCGGGACTAGCGGGGGACGAGCAGTACTTC.